The 25 T cell receptor beta chains listed next were all sequenced from one sample in a study of blood T cell repertoires in COVID-19. Repertoires were generated with immunoSEQ multiplex PCR, while TCRdb's copy carries only in-frame clones and drops some. The sample has some 110,000 clones, about 88% seen once; the top ten hold approximately 5.1%. Sequencing input: peripheral blood. The receptors were sampled from a human donor in a cohort sampled during active COVID-19.

Only a few counts were recorded for this clone. This chain links TRBV6-2 or TRBV6-3 with TRBJ2-3, with 10 bases fitting TRBD2. The germline V gene encodes CDR1 MNHEY and CDR2 SVGEGT. J gave up 2 bases and V 5 bases, and 4 bases lay outside the gene matches. The CDR3 extends over 15 amino acids. In DNA, the CDR3 is TGTGCCAGCAGTACCGGACTAGCGGACACAGATACGCAGTATTTT. The encoded protein is CASSTGLADTDTQYF.

This sequence joins TRBV4-1 and TRBJ2-3; D is possibly TRBD2 (6 bases). The CDR3 is 15 residues long. From germline, CDR1 is MGHRA and CDR2 YSYEKL. The V end lost 2 bases, the J end lost 0 bases, and 9 bases lay between the germline ends. DNA of the CDR3: TGCGCCAGCAGCCAAAGCGGGTTTAGCACAGATACGCAGTATTTT. Amino acids: CASSQSGFSTDTQYF.

The chain is built from TRBV3-1 (or the pseudogene TRBV3-2) and TRBJ1-5; TRBD1 matches 8 bases. This CDR3 is 15 amino acids long. V lost 2 bases, J lost 4 bases, and 4 bases stayed unmatched. CDR1 and CDR2 (germline): LGHDT, YNNKEL (reference sequence). CDR3 residues: CASSQTTGGNQPQHF. In DNA form, the CDR3 reads TGTGCCAGCAGCCAAACTACAGGGGGTAATCAGCCCCAGCATTTT.

This chain joins TRBV5-1 and TRBJ2-3; TRBD2 might be the D (5 bases). This CDR3 has 14 amino acids. Germline V gives CDR1 SGHRS, CDR2 YFSETQ. The germline V and J ends were trimmed by 2 bases and 6 bases, with 13 bases remaining between them. The DNA of the CDR3 is TGCGCCAGCAGCTTAAGATCCGGGATGGATACGCAGTATTTT. This sequence encodes CASSLRSGMDTQYF. The variable domain in full, with the rest retrieved from reference TRBV5-1 and TRBJ2-3, is KAGVTQTPRYLIKTRGQQVTLSCSPISGHRSVSWYQQTPGQGLQFLFEYFSETQRNKGNFPGRFSGRQFSNSRSEMNVSTLELGDSALYLCASSLRSGMDTQYFGPGTRLTVL.

The V and J genes are TRBV7-8 and TRBJ1-3; tentative D call: TRBD1 (6 bases). V dropped 5 bases and J dropped 0 bases, with 14 bases sitting between them. The CDR3 is 16 amino acids. The germline CDR1 and CDR2 sequences are SGHVS and FQNEAQ. CDR3 sequence reads: CASSILTGSSGNTIYF. In DNA, the CDR3 is TGTGCCAGCAGCATTCTGACAGGAAGCTCTGGAAACACCATATATTTT.

J is TRBJ2-3 and V is TRBV6-2 or TRBV6-3, with 8 bases identical to TRBD2. This CDR3 comprises 20 residues. Looked up from germline, CDR1 is MNHEY and CDR2 is SVGEGT. The ends lost 0 bases at V and 4 bases at J; junction bases unmatched: 18. The DNA for the CDR3 is TGTGCCAGCAGTTACTCTCCCAGACTAGCGAGTTCGGTGGATGCAGATACGCAGTATTTT. Amino acids: CASSYSPRLASSVDADTQYF.

This sequence joins TRBV5-8 and TRBJ1-6, with 10 bases identical to TRBD1. With V trimmed by 4 bases and J by 8 bases, 12 bases remained unmatched. The CDR3 spans 17 residues. The germline V gene encodes CDR1 SGHTS and CDR2 YDEGEE. The DNA for the CDR3 is TGTGCCAGCAGCGATGCCGGGACAGGGGCGGCATATTCACCCCTCCACTTT. This sequence encodes CASSDAGTGAAYSPLHF.

This sequence joins TRBV19 and TRBJ1-5; 11 positions match TRBD1. CDR1 and CDR2 (germline): LNHDA, SQIVND (reference sequence). The CDR3 length is 20 residues. Losses at the gene ends were 0 bases for V and 6 bases for J; bases not matched to a gene: 16. The CDR3 sequence is CASSIDLWTGGLGGSQPQHF. As DNA, the CDR3 is TGTGCCAGTAGTATAGATCTTTGGACAGGGGGCCTCGGGGGTTCTCAGCCCCAGCATTTT.

This clone was found a few times. The chain combines TRBV7-2 with TRBJ1-1; 7 bases line up with TRBD1. The CDR3 is made up of 14 amino acids. J gave up 7 bases and V 5 bases, and 10 bases lay outside the gene matches. CDR1 is SGHTA, CDR2 FQGNSA, per germline. CDR3 region: CASSPGRRQGEAFF. CDR3 sequence (DNA): TGTGCCAGCAGCCCCGGACGACGACAGGGTGAAGCTTTCTTT. Full variable domain (remainder filled in from reference TRBV7-2 and TRBJ1-1): GAGVSQSPSNKVTEKGKDVELRCDPISGHTALYWYRQSLGQGLEFLIYFQGNSAPDKSGLPSDRFSAERTGGSVSTLTIQRTQQEDSAVYLCASSPGRRQGEAFFGQGTRLTVV.

This chain's CDR3 is CASSEDRGGEGYTF. The CDR3 bases are TGTGCCAGCAGCGAGGACAGGGGGGGTGAGGGCTACACCTTC. V and J are TRBV13 and TRBJ1-2, with TRBD1 matching 10 bases. The germline gives CDR1 PRHDT, CDR2 FYEKMQ (reference sequence). The junction had 8 bases not matched to a gene; V was cut back by 5 bases and J by 8 bases. This CDR3 is built from 14 residues. Full variable domain (rest looked up from reference TRBV13 and TRBJ1-2): AAGVIQSPRHLIKEKRETATLKCYPIPRHDTVYWYQQGPGQDPQFLISFYEKMQSDKGSIPDRFSAQQFSDYHSELNMSSLELGDSALYFCASSEDRGGEGYTFGSGTRLTVV.

The chain employs TRBV28 and TRBJ2-7; D is ambiguous. CDR1 MDHEN and CDR2 SYDVKM come from the germline V gene. V was cut by 3 bases and J by 2 bases, with 14 bases left in between. This CDR3 has 15 amino acids. The CDR3 reads CASSFSATNTYEQYF. The CDR3, as DNA: TGTGCCAGCAGTTTCTCGGCGACAAACACCTACGAGCAGTACTTC.

The chain is built from TRBV5-4 and TRBJ2-7; 11 nucleotides line up with TRBD1. This CDR3 comprises 16 residues. CDR1 is SGHNT and CDR2 is YYREEE in the germline V gene (reference sequence). V shed 3 bases, J shed 1 base, and the junction held 6 bases outside the gene matches. Here the CDR3 DNA reads TGTGCCAGCAGCTCAAGAGGGACAGGGGGTTCCTACGAGCAGTACTTC. Protein: CASSSRGTGGSYEQYF.

This clone was seen more than once but under ten times. The CDR3 reads CASSELAAPGTGELFF. The CDR3 nucleotides are TGTGCCAGCAGTGAACTAGCCGCCCCCGGCACCGGGGAGCTGTTTTTT. The chain couples TRBV6-1 to TRBJ2-2; perhaps TRBD2 as D (5 bases). V dropped 2 bases and J dropped 4 bases, with 14 bases sitting between them. The CDR3 covers 16 residues. Germline V CDR1 and CDR2: MNHNS, SASEGT.

The J gene is TRBJ2-1, the V gene TRBV15, with 7 positions matching TRBD1. The junction had 8 bases not matched to a gene; V was cut back by 1 base and J by 5 bases. The germline gives CDR1 LNHNV, CDR2 YYDKDF (reference sequence). The CDR3 contains 16 residues. The CDR3 coding sequence is TGTGCCACCAGCAGAGGGGACAGCGACGCAAACAATGAGCAGTTCTTC. Its protein product is CATSRGDSDANNEQFF.

The genes are TRBV5-6 and TRBJ1-6, with D tentatively TRBD1 (5 bases). The V gene's germline CDR1 is SGHDT and CDR2 YYEEEE. V was trimmed by 4 bases and J by 7 bases, leaving 21 bases between them. This CDR3 spans 17 amino acids. CDR3 sequence reads: CASSALRDSRPNSPLHF. The CDR3 DNA reads as TGTGCCAGCAGCGCGCTCCGGGACTCCCGCCCGAATTCACCCCTCCACTTT.

The table lists this clone with a few counts. The rearrangement uses TRBV6-1 and TRBJ2-7, with 8 bases that match TRBD2. J lost 11 bases, V lost 1 base, and 7 bases had no gene match. CDR1 and CDR2 (germline): MNHNS, SASEGT. This CDR3 is built from 13 residues. The CDR3 region is CASSEGGGGREYF. CDR3 DNA sequence: TGTGCCAGCAGTGAAGGCGGCGGGGGGCGAGAGTACTTC.

The chain joins TRBV9 to TRBJ2-1; the match to TRBD1 covers 9 bases. Per the germline V gene, CDR1 is SGDLS and CDR2 is YYNGEE. This CDR3 spans 15 amino acids. With 0 bases clipped from V and 10 bases from J, the junction kept 8 bases outside the gene matches. The CDR3 region is CASSVEGTGKYEQFF. The CDR3 DNA sequence: TGTGCCAGCAGCGTAGAGGGGACAGGGAAGTACGAGCAGTTCTTC.

The chain recombines TRBV12-3 or TRBV12-4 with TRBJ2-1, with 7 bases aligning to TRBD2. This CDR3 has 13 residues. The trim removed 4 bases at V and 4 bases at J, leaving 1 base unmatched. CDR3 amino acids: CASSWTRYNEQFF. The CDR3 DNA sequence: TGTGCCAGCAGTTGGACTAGATACAATGAGCAGTTCTTC.

The genes are TRBV28 and TRBJ1-1, with D uncertain. The germline CDR1 and CDR2 sequences are MDHEN and SYDVKM. V was shortened by 4 bases and J by 9 bases, with 21 bases between the two germline ends. CDR3 length: 15 residues. CDR3 nucleotides: TGTGCCAGCAGTTCGCTTCGCGGGTCGCAAATGAAAGCTTTCTTT. Its translation is CASSSLRGSQMKAFF.

The chain is built from TRBV27 and TRBJ2-5, with 7 bases matching TRBD2. There are 16 residues in the CDR3. With 6 bases clipped from V and 1 base from J, the junction kept 11 bases outside the gene matches. Germline loops: CDR1 MNHEY, CDR2 SMNVEV (reference sequence). The CDR3 coding sequence is TGTGCCAGCAGCCGAACTCAGGGAGGGACCCAAGAGACCCAGTACTTC. Translated: CASSRTQGGTQETQYF.

The chain uses TRBV24-1 and TRBJ1-2; D is undetermined. V lost 3 bases, J lost 2 bases, and 3 bases lay in between. The CDR3 covers 12 residues. Germline V gene data show CDR1 as KGHDR and CDR2 as SFDVKD. The CDR3 sequence is CATSDRNYGYTF. In DNA, the CDR3 is TGTGCCACCAGTGATCGGAACTATGGCTACACCTTC.

The V and J genes are TRBV9 and TRBJ2-1, with 11 nucleotides matching TRBD2. Trimming at V came to 4 bases and at J to 8 bases, leaving 8 bases not matched to a gene. The length of the CDR3 is 15 residues. Germline V gene lookup returns CDR1 SGDLS and CDR2 YYNGEE. The CDR3 is CASSLGVAGGYEQFF. Here the CDR3 DNA reads TGTGCCAGCAGCTTAGGAGTAGCGGGGGGGTATGAGCAGTTCTTC.

The chain is built from TRBV5-4 and TRBJ2-7, with TRBD2 as a possible D gene (6 bases). V was pared by 2 bases and J by 0 bases, with 12 bases between. Looked up from germline, CDR1 is SGHNT and CDR2 is YYREEE (reference sequence). The length of the CDR3 is 15 residues. The CDR3 reads CASSLAGRSSYEQYF. The CDR3 DNA reads TGTGCCAGCAGCTTAGCGGGCAGGAGCTCCTACGAGCAGTACTTC.

This clone was detected only once. V gene TRBV7-8 combines with J gene TRBJ2-1, with TRBD1 identical over 7 bases. The CDR3 has 15 amino acids. The germline V gene encodes CDR1 SGHVS and CDR2 FQNEAQ. J gave up 5 bases and V 2 bases, and 6 bases lay outside the gene matches. The CDR3 coding sequence is TGTGCCAGCAGCTTACGGTTTACAGGGGACAATGAGCAGTTCTTC. Translated: CASSLRFTGDNEQFF.

The CDR3 region has the DNA TGTGCCAGCAGTGAAAGTCGGGGAACTAATGAAAAACTGTTTTTT. Its translation is CASSESRGTNEKLFF. V usage is TRBV2 and J usage is TRBJ1-4; D call uncertain. The V and J ends lost 2 bases and 1 base respectively, with 8 bases between them. CDR1 is SNHLY, CDR2 FYNNEI, per germline. CDR3 size: 15 residues.